The next 27 T cell receptor beta chains were all read from a single sample in a study of CXCR3 chemokines and chemotherapy response in bladder cancer. TCRdb ran MiXCR on the PCR reads and lists one entry per CDR3 protein. The sample has 8,000 or so distinct CDR3 sequences, over 9.5% seen once. This sample was taken from a patient whose treatment included neoadjuvant chemotherapy. These TCRs come from a human donor with bladder cancer that responded to neoadjuvant chemotherapy.

This clonotype is judged medium-sized (0.01 to 0.1%). V gene TRBV24-1 combines with J gene TRBJ1-1; possibly TRBD1 for D (5 bases). V lost 7 bases and J 5 bases, leaving 7 bases between the germline ends. Germline CDR1 is KGHDR and CDR2 is SFDVKD. The CDR3 length is 11 residues. This CDR3 is CATRGRTEAFF. CDR3 sequence (DNA): TGTGCCACCAGGGGACGGACTGAAGCTTTCTTT.

This clonotype is categorized as medium-sized (0.01 to 0.1%). This chain joins TRBV6-1 and TRBJ2-1; either TRBD1 or TRBD2 may fit D (6 bases each). This CDR3 comprises 15 residues. Germline V CDR1 and CDR2: MNHNS, SASEGT. The V gene lost 3 bases and the J gene lost 8 bases, with 17 bases spanning the gap. The CDR3, as DNA: TGTGCCAGCAGTGAGTTCCGGGGGCTAAGAGATGAGCAGTTCTTC. Translated: CASSEFRGLRDEQFF.

This clonotype qualifies as medium-sized (0.01 to 0.1%). This chain links TRBV7-4 with TRBJ1-5, with D hard to call. The V end lost 4 bases, the J end lost 6 bases, and 10 bases lay between the germline ends. The CDR3 contains 13 residues. Germline CDR1 SGHVT, CDR2 SQSDAQ. The DNA of the CDR3 is TGTGCCAGCAGCTCATCCGGACGTCAGCCCCAGCATTTT. Amino acid sequence: CASSSSGRQPQHF.

Relative to its sample, this clonotype is medium-sized. The V gene is TRBV19, the J gene TRBJ1-6; 7 bases fit TRBD1. CDR3 length equals 16 residues. CDR1 is LNHDA, CDR2 SQIVND, per germline (reference sequence). The V segment lost 3 bases and the J segment 7 bases; nucleotides outside the gene matches: 9. CDR3 sequence reads: CASSIGGGRGNSPLHF. The CDR3 DNA reads TGTGCCAGTAGTATCGGAGGGGGCCGGGGGAATTCACCCCTCCACTTT.

The chain combines TRBV7-9 with TRBJ1-1; maybe TRBD1 (6 bases). The CDR3 length is 13 residues. The germline V gene encodes CDR1 SEHNR and CDR2 FQNEAQ (reference sequence). Trimming removed 0 bases from V and 6 bases from J, with 8 bases in between. CDR3 sequence reads: CASSLATGSEAFF. The CDR3 DNA reads as TGTGCCAGCAGCTTAGCGACAGGTTCTGAAGCTTTCTTT.

In its sample, this clonotype was seen many times. The chain combines TRBV5-6 with TRBJ2-7; TRBD1 agrees at 7 bases. Germline values: CDR1 SGHDT, CDR2 YYEEEE. This CDR3 spans 14 amino acids. Losses at the gene ends were 2 bases for V and 3 bases for J; bases not matched to a gene: 5. CDR3 sequence: CASSLQGSRYEQYF. CDR3 bases: TGTGCCAGCAGCTTACAGGGGAGTCGCTACGAGCAGTACTTC.

This clonotype appeared many times. The chain uses TRBV14 and TRBJ1-2, with a tentative D call TRBD1 (5 bases). Germline V gene lookup returns CDR1 SGHDN and CDR2 FVKESK. The CDR3 is 13 residues long. V was clipped by 6 bases and J by 8 bases, with 16 bases between them. DNA of the CDR3: TGTGCCAGCAGTCCCGACAGACGAGAAGGCTACACCTTC. Protein: CASSPDRREGYTF.

There are a few counts of this clonotype. The V call is TRBV25-1, the J call TRBJ1-3; D is perhaps TRBD1 (6 bases). Germline CDR1 is MGHDK and CDR2 is SYGVNS. This CDR3 region has 11 residues. The germline V and J ends were trimmed by 10 bases and 4 bases, with 8 bases remaining between them. CDR3 in amino acids: CATGQGNTIYF. DNA of the CDR3: TGTGCCACCGGACAGGGAAACACCATATATTTT.

This clonotype was seen a single time. The chain is built from TRBV4-2 and TRBJ1-2; D unresolved. The germline V gene encodes CDR1 LGHNA and CDR2 YNFKEQ. This CDR3 comprises 16 residues. Deletions cut 1 base from V and 8 bases from J, with 20 bases between. CDR3 DNA sequence: TGTGCCAGCAGCCAAGGTGTCCAGGAGATACCCCGAGGCTACACCTTC. Residues: CASSQGVQEIPRGYTF.

This clonotype was recorded at least ten times. The chain combines TRBV27 with TRBJ2-2; D is undetermined. Germline V gene data show CDR1 as MNHEY and CDR2 as SMNVEV (reference sequence). CDR3 length equals 12 residues. Trimming pared 6 bases from V and 1 base from J, leaving 3 bases between. CDR3: CASRQNTGELFF. CDR3 in DNA: TGTGCCAGCAGACAGAACACCGGGGAGCTGTTTTTT.

The rearrangement uses TRBV5-4 and TRBJ1-5; D perhaps matches TRBD1 (6 bases). The length of the CDR3 is 17 residues. V was shortened by 2 bases and J by 1 base, with 16 bases between the two germline ends. The germline gives CDR1 SGHNT, CDR2 YYREEE (reference sequence). CDR3 protein: CASSLIQGSRSNQPQHF. CDR3 coding DNA: TGTGCCAGCAGCTTAATCCAGGGGAGTCGAAGCAATCAGCCCCAGCATTTT.

Concerning this clonotype: A much larger clone sits a single nucleotide away, making a read error possible. J is TRBJ2-7 and V is TRBV5-6; D remains unclear. The CDR3 sequence is 13 residues long. The V end was cut by 0 bases, the J end by 5 bases, with 9 bases between. Germline CDR1 and CDR2: SGHDT and YYEEEE. CDR3 bases: TGTGCCAGCAGCTTGGATGCGACCAACGAGCAGTACTTC. Translating it yields CASSLDATNEQYF.

This clonotype was recorded many times. The chain recombines TRBV6-1 with TRBJ2-7; TRBD1 aligns across 11 bases. CDR1 and CDR2 (germline): MNHNS, SASEGT. There are 13 residues in the CDR3. With V trimmed by 6 bases and J by 4 bases, 2 bases remained unmatched. The CDR3 DNA reads as TGTGCCAGCAGCCGGGACAGGGGGTACGAGCAGTACTTC. Encoded protein: CASSRDRGYEQYF.

This clonotype was recorded many times. The chain carries TRBV19 and TRBJ2-7, with 7 bases aligning to TRBD1. V was pared by 7 bases and J by 1 base, with 4 bases of the junction left unmatched. Germline V lookup: CDR1 LNHDA, CDR2 SQIVND (reference sequence). CDR3 size: 13 residues. The CDR3 sequence: CASTVQGSYEQYF. The CDR3 DNA reads TGTGCCAGTACGGTACAGGGGTCCTACGAGCAGTACTTC.

This clonotype occurred many times. The chain uses TRBV6-5 and TRBJ2-7; no clear D gene. The CDR3 loop spans 17 amino acids. V was trimmed by 6 bases and J by 1 base, leaving 22 bases between them. Germline CDR1 is MNHEY and CDR2 is SVGAGI. Written as DNA, the CDR3 is TGTGCCAGCAGCCGATCTACAACCGGGTCCTATTCCTACGAGCAGTACTTC. It codes for CASSRSTTGSYSYEQYF.

This clonotype was seen ten or more times. The CDR3 here is CASGSRGGEQYF. The CDR3 coding sequence is TGTGCTAGTGGTTCCAGGGGCGGGGAGCAGTACTTC. J is TRBJ2-7 and V is TRBV12-5; D perhaps matches TRBD1 (6 bases). The ends were cut back, 4 bases at V and 7 bases at J, with 11 bases in the middle. This CDR3 is built from 12 residues. CDR1 and CDR2 from the germline V gene are LGHNT and FRNRAP.

This clonotype was observed at least ten times. The rearrangement uses TRBV11-1 and TRBJ1-4, with D perhaps matching TRBD1 (6 bases). Trimming removed 6 bases from V and 3 bases from J, with 14 bases in between. CDR1 is SGHAT, CDR2 FQDESV, per germline (reference sequence). The CDR3 runs 15 residues. In DNA form, the CDR3 reads TGTGCCAGCAGTTTTTCGGACAGAGCTAATGAAAAACTGTTTTTT. Its translation is CASSFSDRANEKLFF.

This clonotype was recorded at least ten times. The chain links TRBV24-1 to TRBJ2-2; a possible D gene is TRBD1 (5 bases). This CDR3 spans 14 amino acids. Between the trimmed V and J ends, which lost 3 bases and 6 bases, there was a span of 10 bases. Germline V gene lookup returns CDR1 KGHDR and CDR2 SFDVKD. DNA for the CDR3: TGTGCCACCAGTGATCCAGGGTTGCCCGGGGAGCTGTTTTTT. It codes for CATSDPGLPGELFF.

This clonotype was detected ten times or more. The chain is built from TRBV15 and TRBJ2-7; 7 bases align to TRBD1. This CDR3 is 15 amino acids long. Per the germline V gene, CDR1 is LNHNV and CDR2 is YYDKDF (reference sequence). J was trimmed by 2 bases and V by 6 bases; bases with no gene match: 10. The CDR3 DNA reads as TGTGCCACCAGGGAGAGGGACAGTTACGCCTACGAGCAGTACTTC. Translated, it gives CATRERDSYAYEQYF.

The J gene is TRBJ1-1, the V gene TRBV25-1; D is uncertain. V lost 1 base and J lost 2, with 5 bases in between. Germline V gene lookup returns CDR1 MGHDK and CDR2 SYGVNS. This CDR3 spans 13 amino acids. The DNA of the CDR3 is TGTGCCAGCAGTGAATTGGGTAACACTGAAGCTTTCTTT. This codes for CASSELGNTEAFF.

The rearrangement joins TRBV12-3 or TRBV12-4 to TRBJ1-5, with 9 bases matching TRBD1. There are 15 residues in the CDR3. V lost 3 bases to trimming and J lost 5 bases; unmatched junction nucleotides: 5. CDR3 nucleotide sequence: TGTGCCAGCAGTTTGGGACAGGGAGTTTATCAGCCCCAGCATTTT. Translation gives CASSLGQGVYQPQHF.

With respect to this clonotype: This likely traces to a read error, being one base from a far larger clone. V is TRBV10-3 and J is TRBJ2-5; D unresolved. The CDR3 extends over 15 amino acids. Germline loops: CDR1 ENHRY, CDR2 SYGVKD. V lost 5 bases and J 6 bases, leaving 19 bases between the germline ends. The CDR3 region has the DNA TGTGCCATCAGTTTCGGGCTTCCAAAGGAAAAGACCCAGTACTTC. This codes for CAISFGLPKEKTQYF.

This clonotype ranks as medium-sized. This rearrangement joins TRBV6-1 to TRBJ2-2; 10 nucleotides align to TRBD2. With V trimmed by 7 bases and J by 6 bases, 14 bases remained unmatched. The CDR3 runs to 17 residues. Germline CDR1 reads MNHNS; CDR2 reads SASEGT. The CDR3 DNA reads as TGTGCCAGCATCCGGGGAAGCGGGGGGGCATCGGCCGGGGAGCTGTTTTTT. Protein product: CASIRGSGGASAGELFF.

This clonotype showed up just a few times. This sequence joins TRBV12-3 or TRBV12-4 and TRBJ2-2; TRBD2 matches at 12 bases. J gave up 6 bases and V 6 bases, and 14 bases lay outside the gene matches. The CDR3 extends over 18 amino acids. CDR3 region: CASSVKVGLAGLPGELFF. CDR3 nucleotide sequence: TGTGCCAGCAGCGTAAAAGTCGGACTAGCGGGGCTCCCCGGGGAGCTGTTTTTT.

This clonotype was counted many times. This chain uses TRBV30 with TRBJ1-1; D might be TRBD1 (6 bases). CDR1 and CDR2 (germline): GTSNPN, SVGIG (reference sequence). Between the trimmed V and J ends, which lost 5 bases and 11 bases, there was a span of 15 bases. There are 11 residues in the CDR3. The CDR3 DNA follows: TGTGCCTGGGGGCTACTTAGGGGGGCTTTCTTT. It translates to CAWGLLRGAFF.

This clonotype is medium-sized. The rearrangement links TRBV19 to TRBJ2-1; 8 nucleotides agree with TRBD1. The CDR3 totals 15 residues. Germline V lookup: CDR1 LNHDA, CDR2 SQIVND (reference sequence). After removal of 9 bases from V and 0 bases from J, the junction contained 7 bases not matched to a gene. DNA of the CDR3: TGTGCCAGCAGACAGGGGTTTAGCTCCTACAATGAGCAGTTCTTC. Its protein is CASRQGFSSYNEQFF. Full variable domain (remainder filled in from reference TRBV19 and TRBJ2-1): DGGITQSPKYLFRKEGQNVTLSCEQNLNHDAMYWYRQDPGQGLRLIYYSQIVNDFQKGDIAEGYSVSREKKESFPLTVTSAQKNPTAFYLCASRQGFSSYNEQFFGPGTRLTVL.

With respect to this clonotype: A far larger clone is just one base off, so this is likely a read error. CDR3 amino acids: CAISERNYGYTF. The CDR3 DNA sequence: TGTGCCATCAGTGAGAGAAACTATGGCTACACCTTC. This sequence joins TRBV10-3 and TRBJ1-2; no clear D gene. V lost 2 bases to trimming and J lost 2 bases, with 3 bases between them. The germline CDR1 and CDR2 sequences are ENHRY and SYGVKD. This CDR3 has 12 residues.